A selection of T cell receptor beta chains follows, all from one sample in a study of T cells in tuberculosis. This table comes from immunoSEQ multiplex PCR, and its TCRdb copy is limited to in-frame clones, with some not included. This table has some 25,000 clones, less than 97% appearing once. Sequenced sample: PBMCs. Receptors were obtained from a donor between 5 and 29 years old with latent tuberculosis or without tuberculosis infection. Both conserved end residues are part of each CDR3. The order of the fields is V gene, D gene, J gene, clone size, CDR3 protein, CDR3 DNA. The D gene is left open where the match is weak. Clone size is shown for a subset of rows, as once, few, many or a class of expanded clone.

TRBV6-1,TRBD1,TRBJ1-1,once,CASGQDRGTEAFF,TGTGCCAGTGGGCAGGACAGGGGCACTGAAGCTTTCTTT
TRBV18,NA,TRBJ1-2,NA,CASSPLQANNYGYTF,TGTGCCAGCTCACCACTGCAGGCGAATAACTATGGCTACACCTTC
TRBV11-3,TRBD1,TRBJ2-2,NA,CASSYGQGLAGELFF,TGTGCCAGCAGCTACGGACAGGGTCTGGCCGGGGAGCTGTTTTTT
TRBV11-3,TRBD1,TRBJ2-1,NA,CASSVTGGRLNEQFF,TGTGCCAGCAGTGTAACAGGGGGGCGACTCAATGAGCAGTTCTTC
TRBV5-1,NA,TRBJ2-6,NA,CASSLVGSGANVLTF,TGCGCCAGCAGCTTGGTCGGCTCTGGGGCCAACGTCCTGACTTTC
TRBV6-5,TRBD1,TRBJ2-3,NA,CASRRTGLDTQYF,TGTGCCAGCAGGAGGACAGGCCTAGATACGCAGTATTTT
TRBV6-1,TRBD1,TRBJ1-1,NA,CASNPGTGTNTEAFF,TGTGCCAGCAATCCAGGGACAGGGACCAACACTGAAGCTTTCTTT
TRBV5-6,TRBD1,TRBJ1-2,NA,CASSPDRVYANYGYTF,TGTGCCAGCAGCCCCGACAGGGTTTATGCTAACTATGGCTACACCTTC
TRBV25-1,NA,TRBJ1-3,NA,CASSDLSSGNTIYF,TGTGCCAGCAGTGATCTATCGTCGGGAAACACCATATATTTT
TRBV7-2,NA,TRBJ1-6,few,CASSLEQGGPLHF,TGTGCCAGCAGCTTAGAACAGGGCGGACCCCTCCACTTT
TRBV25-1,TRBD2,TRBJ2-1,NA,CASSVRQGGNEQFF,TGTGCCAGCAGTGTCCGCCAGGGAGGGAATGAGCAGTTCTTC
TRBV6-1,TRBD1,TRBJ2-5,NA,CASKAGQGAEETQYF,TGTGCCAGCAAGGCGGGACAGGGGGCGGAGGAGACCCAGTACTTC
TRBV19,NA,TRBJ2-7,NA,CASSMGLSSYEQYF,TGTGCCAGTAGTATGGGCTTGAGCTCCTACGAGCAGTACTTC
TRBV2,TRBD2,TRBJ2-5,NA,CASTASGFQETQYF,TGTGCCAGCACGGCTAGCGGTTTCCAAGAGACCCAGTACTTC
TRBV10-3,TRBD1,TRBJ1-5,NA,CATQGGNQPQHF,TGTGCCACCCAGGGGGGCAATCAGCCCCAGCATTTT
TRBV5-1,NA,TRBJ2-3,NA,CASSRDFPTDTQYF,TGCGCCAGCAGCCGGGACTTCCCCACAGATACGCAGTATTTT
TRBV19,NA,TRBJ2-4,NA,CASSIGQLKNIQYF,TGTGCCAGTAGTATAGGACAGCTCAAAAACATTCAGTACTTC
TRBV4-2,NA,TRBJ2-5,NA,CASSQKRGIGETQYF,TGTGCCAGCAGCCAAAAACGAGGCATTGGTGAGACCCAGTACTTC
TRBV4-1,NA,TRBJ1-1,NA,CASSQALGGTTEAFF,TGCGCCAGCAGCCAAGCCCTCGGGGGGACGACTGAAGCTTTCTTT
TRBV4-1,TRBD1,TRBJ2-3,NA,CASSQLAGQAPPMAQYF,TGCGCCAGCAGCCAACTGGCGGGACAGGCCCCCCCGATGGCGCAGTATTTT
TRBV12-5,NA,TRBJ2-1,NA,CASGNQGNEQFF,TGTGCTAGTGGTAACCAGGGCAATGAGCAGTTCTTC
TRBV27,NA,TRBJ2-5,NA,CASSHLAGETQYF,TGTGCCAGCAGTCATCTAGCAGGAGAGACCCAGTACTTC
TRBV6-1,NA,TRBJ2-1,NA,CASSGSGYEQFF,TGTGCCAGCAGTGGATCCGGTTATGAGCAGTTCTTC
TRBV4-1,NA,TRBJ1-1,NA,CASSLPGGGVEAFF,TGCGCCAGCAGCCTCCCCGGGGGGGGCGTAGAAGCTTTCTTT
TRBV11-2,NA,TRBJ1-5,NA,CASSLDRGGEPQHF,TGTGCCAGCAGCTTAGATCGGGGGGGAGAGCCCCAGCATTTT
TRBV4-1,TRBD2,TRBJ2-2,NA,CASSPKGRTSGKNTGELFF,TGCGCCAGCTCCCCCAAAGGCAGGACTAGCGGGAAGAACACCGGGGAGCTGTTTTTT
TRBV18,TRBD1,TRBJ1-4,NA,CASSPQGASSNEKLFF,TGTGCCAGCTCCCCACAGGGGGCCTCTTCTAATGAAAAACTGTTTTTT
TRBV6-5,NA,TRBJ1-2,once,CASSYAGGYTF,TGTGCCAGCAGTTACGCGGGAGGCTACACCTTC
TRBV5-6,TRBD1,TRBJ1-4,NA,CASSLGGTGGEKLFF,TGTGCCAGCAGCTTGGGAGGGACAGGGGGCGAAAAACTGTTTTTT
TRBV7-9,NA,TRBJ2-3,NA,CASSLGGKETDTQYF,TGTGCCAGCAGCTTAGGCGGAAAGGAGACAGATACGCAGTATTTT
TRBV4-1,TRBD1,TRBJ2-2,NA,CASSQASPWLRDRNTGELFF,TGCGCCAGCAGCCAAGCCTCACCATGGCTTCGGGACAGGAACACCGGGGAGCTGTTTTTT
TRBV4-1,NA,TRBJ2-3,NA,CASSQGGLSTDTQYF,TGCGCCAGCAGCCAAGGCGGACTGAGCACAGATACGCAGTATTTT
TRBV19,NA,TRBJ2-3,once,CASSIPMGGTDTQYF,TGTGCCAGTAGTATCCCAATGGGAGGCACAGATACGCAGTATTTT
TRBV6-5,TRBD2,TRBJ2-2,NA,CASTPGTSFTGELFF,TGTGCCAGCACCCCGGGGACTAGCTTCACCGGGGAGCTGTTTTTT
TRBV6-6,TRBD2,TRBJ2-2,NA,CASSYSGGHGELFF,TGTGCCAGCAGTTATAGCGGGGGCCACGGGGAGCTGTTTTTT
TRBV30,TRBD2,TRBJ2-3,NA,CAWRDGLAGRDTQYF,TGTGCCTGGAGGGACGGACTAGCGGGGCGAGATACGCAGTATTTT
TRBV19,TRBD1,TRBJ1-2,NA,CASSMRGRGYGYTF,TGTGCCAGTAGTATGAGGGGGCGCGGCTATGGCTACACCTTC
TRBV5-5,NA,TRBJ1-1,NA,CASSLATGTFMNTEAFF,TGTGCCAGCAGCTTGGCCACCGGGACATTCATGAACACTGAAGCTTTCTTT
TRBV30,NA,TRBJ1-4,NA,CAWSPNGVNEKLFF,TGTGCCTGGAGTCCTAATGGAGTGAATGAAAAACTGTTTTTT
TRBV2,TRBD1,TRBJ2-2,NA,CASRDRINTGELFF,TGTGCCAGTCGGGACAGGATAAACACCGGGGAGCTGTTTTTT
TRBV6-1,TRBD2,TRBJ2-1,NA,CASVIAGGTSHEQFF,TGTGCCAGCGTAATAGCGGGGGGGACTTCCCATGAGCAGTTCTTC
TRBV19,NA,TRBJ2-7,NA,CASGSYEQYF,TGTGCCAGTGGCTCTTACGAGCAGTACTTC
TRBV12-5,NA,TRBJ2-7,NA,CASGLVINGDEQYF,TGTGCTAGTGGTTTGGTGATCAACGGGGACGAGCAGTACTTC
TRBV5-4,TRBD1,TRBJ2-1,NA,CASSLGDRGLGEQFF,TGTGCCAGCAGCTTGGGGGACAGGGGACTAGGAGAGCAGTTCTTC
TRBV23-1,TRBD1,TRBJ1-2,NA,CASSLGTGRMVDGYTF,TGCGCCAGCAGTCTTGGGACAGGGAGGATGGTTGATGGCTACACCTTC
TRBV15,TRBD1,TRBJ2-2,NA,CATSRESDRGSGELFF,TGTGCCACCAGCAGAGAATCGGACAGGGGTTCCGGGGAGCTGTTTTTT
TRBV5-4,NA,TRBJ2-1,NA,CASSPLNNEQFF,TGTGCCAGCAGCCCCTTAAACAATGAGCAGTTCTTC
TRBV6-1,NA,TRBJ2-3,NA,CASRQDSGFTDTQYF,TGTGCCAGCAGGCAAGATAGCGGATTCACAGATACGCAGTATTTT
TRBV2,TRBD1,TRBJ2-1,few,CASRHRQGANNEQFF,TGTGCCAGCAGACACCGACAGGGGGCTAACAATGAGCAGTTCTTC
TRBV12-5,NA,TRBJ2-2,NA,CASGPPNTGELFF,TGTGCTAGTGGTCCCCCTAACACCGGGGAGCTGTTTTTT
TRBV30,NA,TRBJ1-4,NA,CASGVLTNEKLFF,TGTGCCTCAGGGGTTTTGACTAATGAAAAACTGTTTTTT
TRBV2,NA,TRBJ1-4,NA,CASSGRQAPGEKLFF,TGTGCCAGCAGTGGTCGACAGGCGCCAGGGGAAAAACTGTTTTTT
TRBV28,TRBD1,TRBJ2-1,once,CASSIGQGREQFF,TGTGCCAGCAGTATAGGACAGGGTCGGGAGCAGTTCTTC
TRBV21-1,NA,TRBJ2-2,NA,CASSKWTAGAGGPPGELFF,TGTGCCAGCAGCAAATGGACCGCTGGGGCGGGGGGGCCCCCCGGGGAGCTGTTTTTT
TRBV30,NA,TRBJ2-5,NA,CAWGRIVQETQYF,TGTGCCTGGGGGAGGATAGTCCAAGAGACCCAGTACTTC
TRBV9,TRBD2,TRBJ2-3,few,CASSVLAGAPDTQYF,TGTGCCAGCAGCGTACTAGCGGGGGCTCCAGATACGCAGTATTTT
TRBV11-2,NA,TRBJ2-3,NA,CASSPGLYDTDTQYF,TGTGCCAGCAGCCCCGGACTCTACGACACAGATACGCAGTATTTT
TRBV7-2,TRBD2,TRBJ2-1,NA,CASSPGLAGIYNEQFF,TGTGCCAGCAGCCCAGGACTAGCGGGGATCTACAATGAGCAGTTCTTC
TRBV18,NA,TRBJ1-4,NA,CASSLYPGASDEKLFF,TGTGCCAGCTCACTTTATCCAGGGGCCTCCGATGAAAAACTGTTTTTT